The source of this TCR beta chain is a study of T cell repertoires in cytomegalovirus infection. Study-wide background: Shared public TCR beta signatures pointed to both CMV infection and a matching HLA type. Study outcomes and limitations: Identification of carriers of CMV plus the relevant HLA was achieved through cumulative public TCR beta family frequency.

This clonotype was seen repeatedly, ten times or more. Its antigen is unknown. TCRdb recomputed calls from the reads with MiXCR, one row per CDR3 protein. The table has about 200,000 distinct CDR3 sequences, approximately 9.6% seen once. This CDR3 region has 15 residues. In germline, CDR1 is SGHAT, CDR2 FQNNGV. The V gene end was trimmed by 5 bases and the J gene end by 4 bases; junction bases not matched to a gene: 2. The receptor was isolated from a human donor in good health (CMV status not recorded). Some clones in this sample may be carry-over from other donors' samples. Source material: PBMCs. This chain links TRBV11-2 with TRBJ2-1; 13 bases agree with TRBD2. The CDR3 loop is CASSQLAGGYNEQFF. The CDR3 nucleotides read TGTGCCAGCAGCCAACTAGCGGGAGGGTACAATGAGCAGTTCTTC.